What follows is one T cell receptor (beta chain) and its context. As yet, its antigen is unknown. This record comes from a study of blood T cells in healthy people across ages. Study-wide points: Both higher diversity and more naive CD4+ cells marked long-lived donors when set against aged donors.

Germline V gene data show CDR1 as DFQATT and CDR2 as SNEGSKA (reference sequence). The length of the CDR3 is 15 residues. The V gene end was trimmed by 6 bases and the J gene end by 0 bases; junction bases not matched to a gene: 4. Alongside a J-beta primer mix, a sample-barcoded 5' primer served in a second PCR lasting about 7 to 11 cycles. Each cDNA molecule, via a template-switch adaptor with 12 random nucleotides, was tagged. MiXCR was run by TCRdb on the 5' RACE reads, yielding one entry per CDR3 protein. Altogether roughly 1,300,000 distinct CDR3 sequences are present, roughly 59% being singletons, with the ten largest covering about 6.7%.

The rearrangement links TRBV20-1 to TRBJ2-3; 12 nucleotides agree with TRBD2. The TCR comes from a man between 18 and 29 years old in good health. Sample: blood. CDR3 in amino acids: CSAAGLAGSTDTQYF. The CDR3, as DNA: TGCAGTGCAGCAGGACTAGCGGGGAGCACAGATACGCAGTATTTT.